This entry features one TCR beta chain sequence. What antigen it recognizes has not been identified. Within one base of it there is no much larger clone, and no base qualities were kept. Taken with the paper, the label for time point translates to: sample taken at primary tumor resection. Donors were some 67 patients with early-stage, untreated non-small cell lung cancer from the lung TRACERx cohort. Whole RNA extracted from tumor and nontumor lung tissue, or from cryopreserved PBMC samples, was used for TCR sequencing without cell sorting. A patient was chosen for TCR sequencing only when enough RNA was available from at least two tumor regions. Before selection, tumor and adjacent nontumor lung specimens were reviewed by a lung pathologist. The sample comes from a study of spatial heterogeneity in lung cancer (dated by TCRdb to about 2019). Turning to the overall study: Beta-chain transcripts were consistently detected in greater numbers than alpha-chain transcripts, which likely reflected higher beta-chain transcript abundance. A strong correlation was found between TCR transcript counts in tumor regions and a T cell transcriptional module score from matched bulk RNA-seq. In the raw uncorrected reads, each unique combination of TCR and UMI appeared more than ten times on average. In non-small cell lung cancer, the study made a quantitative comparison of TCR alpha and beta repertoires among multiple tumor regions, matched nontumor lung and blood. The study linked features of the TCR repertoire to counts of nonsynonymous mutations, which were determined by whole-exome sequencing of tumor tissue. At surgery, both alpha and beta chains were TCR-sequenced in around 240 tumor regions, fewer than 85 matched nontumor lung samples and a few dozen PBMC samples. The full study reports these points: A correlation was observed between the number of expanded intratumoral alpha and beta TCRs and the tumor nonsynonymous mutation count. TCR-seq coverage of tumor T cells was estimated to be only around 7.3% for alpha chains and about 12% for beta chains. Additional single-cell paired TCR alpha and beta sequencing was considered necessary to confirm, at a functional level, the hypothesis that regional TCRs recognize regional mutations. Counts of ubiquitous and regional expanded TCRs correlated with counts of ubiquitous and regional nonsynonymous mutations, respectively.

The library was produced with 5' RACE. The data were produced on a NextSeq 500. In the TCR library protocol, a unique molecular identifier was attached to each TCR cDNA molecule so that PCR and sequencing errors could be corrected. Per the original workflow: TCR identification, UMI-based error correction and CDR3 extraction were performed with Decombinator tools. Expanded TCRs were defined as those above a frequency of 2 per 1,000, corresponding to the top 1% of the tumor frequency distribution. Expanded tumor TCRs statistically deemed absent (corrected P<0.05) from at least one tumor region were classed as regional, and all other expanded tumor TCRs were classed as ubiquitous. Each repertoire was subsampled 100 times to 5,000 TCRs, after which Renyi diversity was computed with the R vegan package. CDR3 similarity networks were constructed using string-kernel similarity of amino acid triplets, with links drawn between CDR3s whose pairwise similarity was above 0.82. In-frame beta chains were kept once TCRdb had trimmed the public reads at Q25 with fastp and called clones with MiXCR. When rows share a CDR3 protein, they turn into one entry using the most common DNA and genes. The V and J calls were not made by the authors but by TCRdb's processing. This sample comprises some 97,000 distinct CDR3 sequences, approximately 4% of them detected only once. Together, the top ten hold about 20% of the sample.

The CDR3 sequence holds 12 residues, the cysteine and phenylalanine included. This entry keeps only the CDR3 DNA: 36 bases, framed from base 1. CDR1 and CDR2 are drawn from the germline V gene: SGHTA, FQGNSA. V loses 5 bases of germline sequence and J loses 10 bases, and the interval between the two ends is 11 bases. The material was lung tumor tissue, obtained at surgery. Recombination linked TRBV7-2 to TRBJ2-2; the D gene is tentatively TRBD1 or TRBD2, each matching 5 bases. The sequence came from a male donor with early-stage non-small cell lung cancer. The CDR3 region reads CASSPGRLELFF. The nucleotides are TGTGCCAGCAGCCCGGGACGCCTGGAGCTGTTTTTT.